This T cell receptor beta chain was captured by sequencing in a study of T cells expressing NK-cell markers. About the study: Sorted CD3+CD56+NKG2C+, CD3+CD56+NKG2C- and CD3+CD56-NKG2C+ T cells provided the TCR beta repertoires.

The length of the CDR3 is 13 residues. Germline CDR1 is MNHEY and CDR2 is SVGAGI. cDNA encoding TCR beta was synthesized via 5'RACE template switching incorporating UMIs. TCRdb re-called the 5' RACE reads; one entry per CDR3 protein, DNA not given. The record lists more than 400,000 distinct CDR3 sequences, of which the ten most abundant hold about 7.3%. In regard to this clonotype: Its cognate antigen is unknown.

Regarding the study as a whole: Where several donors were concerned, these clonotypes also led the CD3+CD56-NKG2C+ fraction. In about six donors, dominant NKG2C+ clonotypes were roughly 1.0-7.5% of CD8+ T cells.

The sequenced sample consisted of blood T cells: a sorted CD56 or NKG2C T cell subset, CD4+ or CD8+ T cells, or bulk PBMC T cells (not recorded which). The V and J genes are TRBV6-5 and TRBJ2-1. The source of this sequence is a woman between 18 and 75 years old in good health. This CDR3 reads CASSYTDVNEQFF.